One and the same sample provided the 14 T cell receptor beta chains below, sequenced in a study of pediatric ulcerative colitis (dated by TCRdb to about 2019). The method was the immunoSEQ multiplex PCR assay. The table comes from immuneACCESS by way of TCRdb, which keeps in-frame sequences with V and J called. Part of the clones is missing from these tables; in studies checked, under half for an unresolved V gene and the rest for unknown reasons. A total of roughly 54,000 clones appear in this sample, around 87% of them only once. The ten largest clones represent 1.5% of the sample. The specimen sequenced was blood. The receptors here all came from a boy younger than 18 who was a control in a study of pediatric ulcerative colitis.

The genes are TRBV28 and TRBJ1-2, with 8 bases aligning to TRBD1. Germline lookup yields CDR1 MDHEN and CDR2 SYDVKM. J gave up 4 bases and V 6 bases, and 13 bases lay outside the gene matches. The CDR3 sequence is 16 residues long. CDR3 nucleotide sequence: TGTGCCAGCAGCCTCAAATGGACAGGGTTGGTCTATGGCTACACCTTC. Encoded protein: CASSLKWTGLVYGYTF.

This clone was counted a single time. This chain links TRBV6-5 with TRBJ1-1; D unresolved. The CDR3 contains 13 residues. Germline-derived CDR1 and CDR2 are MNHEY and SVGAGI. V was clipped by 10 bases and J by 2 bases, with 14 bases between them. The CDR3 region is CATRPLINTEAFF. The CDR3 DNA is TGTGCCACCCGGCCTCTAATAAACACTGAAGCTTTCTTT.

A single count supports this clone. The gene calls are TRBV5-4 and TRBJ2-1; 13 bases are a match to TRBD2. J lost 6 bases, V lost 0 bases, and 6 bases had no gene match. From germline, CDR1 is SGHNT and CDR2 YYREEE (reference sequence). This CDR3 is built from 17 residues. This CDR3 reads CASSLGPGLAGFNEQFF. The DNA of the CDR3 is TGTGCCAGCAGCTTGGGCCCGGGACTAGCGGGGTTCAATGAGCAGTTCTTC.

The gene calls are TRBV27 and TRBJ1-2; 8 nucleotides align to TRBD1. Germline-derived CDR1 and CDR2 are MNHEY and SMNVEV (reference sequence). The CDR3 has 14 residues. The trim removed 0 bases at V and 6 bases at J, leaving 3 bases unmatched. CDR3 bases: TGTGCCAGCAGTTTATCCCGGACAGGGAATGGCTACACCTTC. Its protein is CASSLSRTGNGYTF.

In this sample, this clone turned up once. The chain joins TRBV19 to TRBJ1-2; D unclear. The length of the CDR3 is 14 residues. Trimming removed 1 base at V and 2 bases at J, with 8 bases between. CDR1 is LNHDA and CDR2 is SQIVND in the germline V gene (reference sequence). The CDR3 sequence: CASSIGAGNYGYTF. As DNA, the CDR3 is TGTGCCAGTAGTATAGGGGCAGGCAACTATGGCTACACCTTC.

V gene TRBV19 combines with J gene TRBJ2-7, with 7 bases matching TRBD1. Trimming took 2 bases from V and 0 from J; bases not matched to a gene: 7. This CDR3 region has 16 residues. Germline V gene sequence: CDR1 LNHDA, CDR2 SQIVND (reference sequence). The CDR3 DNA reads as TGTGCCAGTAGTATAACGGGGCCAGGGGGCTCCTACGAGCAGTACTTC. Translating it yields CASSITGPGGSYEQYF. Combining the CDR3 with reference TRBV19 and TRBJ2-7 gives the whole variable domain DGGITQSPKYLFRKEGQNVTLSCEQNLNHDAMYWYRQDPGQGLRLIYYSQIVNDFQKGDIAEGYSVSREKKESFPLTVTSAQKNPTAFYLCASSITGPGGSYEQYFGPGTRLTVT.

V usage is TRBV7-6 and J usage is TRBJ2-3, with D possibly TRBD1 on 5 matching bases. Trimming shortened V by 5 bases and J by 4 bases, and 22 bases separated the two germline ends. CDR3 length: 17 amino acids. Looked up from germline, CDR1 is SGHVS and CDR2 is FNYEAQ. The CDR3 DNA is TGTGCCAGCAGCCCGGATAAGGTCGCAGGGCGCCCAGATACGCAGTATTTT. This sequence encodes CASSPDKVAGRPDTQYF.

Here the CDR3 DNA reads TGTGCCAGCAGTTTATGGCAGGGTGGTGGATCAGATACGCAGTATTTT. It codes for CASSLWQGGGSDTQYF. The chain carries TRBV6-5 and TRBJ2-3, with a tentative D call TRBD1 (5 bases). Trimming left V 4 bases short and J 4 bases short, with 18 bases between. Germline CDR1 and CDR2: MNHEY and SVGAGI. The CDR3 spans 16 residues.

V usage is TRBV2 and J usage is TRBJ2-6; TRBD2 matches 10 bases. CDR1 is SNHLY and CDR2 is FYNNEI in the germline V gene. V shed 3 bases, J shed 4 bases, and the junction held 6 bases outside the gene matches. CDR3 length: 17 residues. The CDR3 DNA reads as TGTGCCAGCAGTGATCTAGCGGGGGTGTCCGGGGCCAACGTCCTGACTTTC. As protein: CASSDLAGVSGANVLTF.

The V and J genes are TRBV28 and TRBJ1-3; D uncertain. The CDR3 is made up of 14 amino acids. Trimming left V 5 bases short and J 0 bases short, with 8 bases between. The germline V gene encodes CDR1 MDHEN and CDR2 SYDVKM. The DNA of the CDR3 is TGTGCCAGCAGTAGGTCGACCTCTGGAAACACCATATATTTT. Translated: CASSRSTSGNTIYF.

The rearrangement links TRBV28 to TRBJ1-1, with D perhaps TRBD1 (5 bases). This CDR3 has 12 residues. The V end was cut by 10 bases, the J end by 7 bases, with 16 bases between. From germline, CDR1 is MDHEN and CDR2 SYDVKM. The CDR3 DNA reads TGTGCCATTAGGCGCGGGGGATATGAAGCTTTCTTT. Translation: CAIRRGGYEAFF.

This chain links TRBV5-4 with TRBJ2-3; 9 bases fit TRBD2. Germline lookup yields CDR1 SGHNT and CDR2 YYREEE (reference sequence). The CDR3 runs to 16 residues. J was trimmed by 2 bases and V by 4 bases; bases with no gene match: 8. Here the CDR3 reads CASSGGLAGFTDTQYF. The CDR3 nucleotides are TGTGCCAGCAGCGGGGGCCTAGCGGGATTCACAGATACGCAGTATTTT.

The CDR3 DNA sequence: TGTGCCAGCAGCTTGGCTGAGACCCAGTACTTC. This translates into CASSLAETQYF. The chain uses TRBV5-6 and TRBJ2-5; D gene ambiguous. Germline V gene data show CDR1 as SGHDT and CDR2 as YYEEEE. Trimming removed 0 bases from V and 5 bases from J, with 2 bases in between. The length of the CDR3 is 11 residues. Filled out from reference TRBV5-6 and TRBJ2-5, the complete variable domain reads DAGVTQSPTHLIKTRGQQVTLRCSPKSGHDTVSWYQQALGQGPQFIFQYYEEEERQRGNFPDRFSGHQFPNYSSELNVNALLLGDSALYLCASSLAETQYFGPGTRLLVL.

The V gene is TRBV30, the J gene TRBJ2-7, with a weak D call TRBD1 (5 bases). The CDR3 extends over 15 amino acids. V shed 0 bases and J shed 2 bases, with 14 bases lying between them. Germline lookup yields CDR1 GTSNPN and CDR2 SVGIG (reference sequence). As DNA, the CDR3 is TGTGCCTGGAGTGTCCAAGGGGTGGATACCTACGAGCAGTACTTC. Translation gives CAWSVQGVDTYEQYF.